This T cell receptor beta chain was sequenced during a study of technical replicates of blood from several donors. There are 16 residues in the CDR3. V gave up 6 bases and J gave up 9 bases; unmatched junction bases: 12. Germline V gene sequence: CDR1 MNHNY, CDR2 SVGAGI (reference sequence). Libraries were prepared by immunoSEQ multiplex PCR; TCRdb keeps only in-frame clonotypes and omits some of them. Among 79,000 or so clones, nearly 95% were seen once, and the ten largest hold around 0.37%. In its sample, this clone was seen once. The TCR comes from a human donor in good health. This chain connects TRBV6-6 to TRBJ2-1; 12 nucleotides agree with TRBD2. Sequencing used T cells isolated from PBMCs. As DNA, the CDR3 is TGTGCCAGCAGCAAGATCTGGACTAGCGGGATGGGTGAGCAGTTCTTC. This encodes CASSKIWTSGMGEQFF.